This T cell receptor beta chain was identified in a study of CD8+ T cells in alopecia areata. RNA extraction was followed by reverse transcription into cDNA, which acted as the sequencing template. Libraries were prepared by immunoSEQ multiplex PCR; TCRdb keeps only in-frame clonotypes and omits some of them. Among 150,000 or so clones listed, approximately 60% were seen once. Sorting from PBMCs produced CD4+ and CD8+ T cells. A remark on this clone: Antigen specificity is unknown.

General study findings and limits: Lesional scalp exceeded normal scalp in clonality, especially in alopecia totalis/universalis. The study also sequences resident alphabeta T cells of normal skin in scalp samples. It was less clear whether patients shared TCRs than it was in mice, possibly because of HLA.

The receptor's source is a human donor in good health. The sequencing input was CD4+ T cells sorted from blood.

The DNA of the CDR3 is TGTGCCAGTTCCTCCTTGAAGGAGCAGTTCTTC. It specifies CASSSLKEQFF. The V and J genes are TRBV19 and TRBJ2-1, with D unresolved. Germline CDR1 and CDR2: LNHDA and SQIVND (reference sequence). Trimming took off 8 bases at V and 10 bases at J, with 12 bases between the two ends. The CDR3 totals 11 residues.